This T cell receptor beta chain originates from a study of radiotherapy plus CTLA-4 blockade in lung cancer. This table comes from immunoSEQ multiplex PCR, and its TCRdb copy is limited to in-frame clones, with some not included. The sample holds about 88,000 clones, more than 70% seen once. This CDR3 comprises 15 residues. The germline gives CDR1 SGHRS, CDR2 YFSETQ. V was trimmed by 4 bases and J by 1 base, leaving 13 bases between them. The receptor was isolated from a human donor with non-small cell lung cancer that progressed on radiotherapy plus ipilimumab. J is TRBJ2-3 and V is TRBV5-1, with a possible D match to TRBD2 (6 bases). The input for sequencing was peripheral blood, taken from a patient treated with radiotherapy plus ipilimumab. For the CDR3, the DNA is TGCGCCAGCAGCGAACTAGCAGAAGGCACAGATACGCAGTATTTT. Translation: CASSELAEGTDTQYF.